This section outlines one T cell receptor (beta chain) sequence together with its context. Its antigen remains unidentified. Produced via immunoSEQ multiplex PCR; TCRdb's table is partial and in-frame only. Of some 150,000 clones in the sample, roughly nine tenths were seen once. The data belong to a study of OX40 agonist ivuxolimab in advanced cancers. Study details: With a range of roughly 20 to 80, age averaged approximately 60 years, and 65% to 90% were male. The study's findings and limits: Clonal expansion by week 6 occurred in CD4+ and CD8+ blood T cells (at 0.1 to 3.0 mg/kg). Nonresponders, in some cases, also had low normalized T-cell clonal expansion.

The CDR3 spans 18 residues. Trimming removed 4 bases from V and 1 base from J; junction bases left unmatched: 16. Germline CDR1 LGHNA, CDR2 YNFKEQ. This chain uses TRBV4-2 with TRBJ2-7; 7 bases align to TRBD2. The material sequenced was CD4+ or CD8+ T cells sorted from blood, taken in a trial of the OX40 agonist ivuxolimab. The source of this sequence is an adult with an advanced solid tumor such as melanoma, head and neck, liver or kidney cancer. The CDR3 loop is CASSLTPGEASGSYEQYF. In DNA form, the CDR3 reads TGTGCCAGCAGCCTCACTCCCGGCGAGGCTAGCGGATCCTACGAGCAGTACTTC.